One sample yielded the 21 T cell receptor beta chains listed below, sequenced in a study of identical twins. TCRdb called the 5' RACE reads again in MiXCR, with one record for every CDR3 protein. The repertoire holds fewer than 800,000 distinct CDR3 sequences, with about 7.1% as singletons. The sample was also reused in another study, on yellow fever vaccine responses in identical twins.

The sample consisted of PBMCs. The source is a young woman in good health.

This clonotype was found a few times. The genes are TRBV29-1 and TRBJ2-4, with TRBD1 identical over 8 bases. V lost 4 bases to trimming and J lost 2 bases; unmatched junction nucleotides: 13. Germline assignment: CDR1 SQVTM and CDR2 ANQGSEA. The CDR3 consists of 17 residues. CDR3 sequence reads: CSVGGMGQVDTKNIQYF. DNA for the CDR3: TGCAGCGTTGGGGGAATGGGACAGGTCGATACCAAAAACATTCAGTACTTC.

The gene calls are TRBV5-1 and TRBJ2-7; 12 bases line up with TRBD2. CDR3 length: 14 amino acids. Germline V gene lookup returns CDR1 SGHRS and CDR2 YFSETQ. V was clipped by 4 bases and J by 6 bases; unmatched bases: 5. CDR3 sequence (DNA): TGCGCCAGCAGCGTGACTAGCGGGAGCACCGAGCAGTACTTC. Amino acid sequence: CASSVTSGSTEQYF. Drawing the rest from reference TRBV5-1 and TRBJ2-7, the complete variable domain is KAGVTQTPRYLIKTRGQQVTLSCSPISGHRSVSWYQQTPGQGLQFLFEYFSETQRNKGNFPGRFSGRQFSNSRSEMNVSTLELGDSALYLCASSVTSGSTEQYFGPGTRLTVT.

This clonotype was found many times. The rearrangement links TRBV25-1 to TRBJ2-1; 10 nucleotides line up with TRBD2. V trimming: 6 bases; J trimming: 0 bases; junction bases outside the gene matches: 5. CDR1 is MGHDK and CDR2 is SYGVNS in the germline V gene. The CDR3 is 16 amino acids. As DNA, the CDR3 is TGTGCCAGCAGCGACCCTAGCGGGAGCTCCTACAATGAGCAGTTCTTC. This gives the protein CASSDPSGSSYNEQFF.

This clonotype came up many times. The rearrangement links TRBV12-3 or TRBV12-4 to TRBJ1-3, with D perhaps matching TRBD1 (6 bases). CDR3 size: 17 residues. The germline V and J ends were trimmed by 5 bases and 2 bases, with 19 bases remaining between them. CDR3 nucleotides: TGTGCCAGCAGTCAAGGGACAAACAAATTGCCTGGAAACACCATATATTTT. This encodes CASSQGTNKLPGNTIYF.

This clonotype occurred a few times. The chain joins TRBV3-1 to TRBJ1-1; TRBD1 might be the D (5 bases). The CDR3 has 16 residues. With 0 bases removed from V and 6 bases from J, the gap between germline ends came to 17 bases. The germline V gene has CDR1 LGHDT and CDR2 YNNKEL (reference sequence). DNA of the CDR3: TGTGCCAGCAGCCAAGATATCGACAGTCCCTGGGCTGAAGCTTTCTTT. It encodes CASSQDIDSPWAEAFF.

This clonotype was picked up many times. The chain uses TRBV5-1 and TRBJ2-7; 10 nucleotides line up with TRBD1. Germline loops: CDR1 SGHRS, CDR2 YFSETQ. V shed 1 base and J 7 bases; nucleotides not matched to a gene: 8. CDR3 size: 15 residues. The CDR3 DNA reads TGCGCCAGCAGCTTGAGACAGGGGGCTTTTAGTGAGCAGTACGTC. The encoded protein is CASSLRQGAFSEQYV.

This clonotype was detected many times. The chain uses TRBV29-1 and TRBJ1-4; D is unclear. Germline-derived CDR1 and CDR2 are SQVTM and ANQGSEA. Deletions cut 7 bases from V and 5 bases from J, with 11 bases between. This CDR3 contains 12 residues. The CDR3 DNA follows: TGCAGCGCATCCGAGGCGAATGAAAAACTGTTTTTT. Translation gives CSASEANEKLFF.

This clonotype was recorded at least ten times. The chain joins TRBV10-3 to TRBJ1-2; D is perhaps TRBD1 (6 bases). The CDR3 is made up of 13 amino acids. V lost 4 bases and J 6 bases, leaving 12 bases between the germline ends. CDR1 is ENHRY, CDR2 SYGVKD, per germline. Here the CDR3 reads CAISVRGFDGYTF. The CDR3, as DNA: TGTGCCATCAGTGTCAGGGGTTTCGATGGCTACACCTTC.

Only a few counts were recorded for this clonotype. This chain uses TRBV5-6 with TRBJ2-3, with 10 bases lining up with TRBD2. This CDR3 is 16 amino acids long. Germline loops: CDR1 SGHDT, CDR2 YYEEEE. Trimming cost V 4 bases and J 5 bases; bases outside gene matches: 10. CDR3 region: CASSRKAGGPGDTQYF. Here the CDR3 DNA reads TGTGCCAGCAGCCGGAAAGCGGGGGGGCCTGGAGATACGCAGTATTTT.

This chain uses TRBV2 with TRBJ2-5, with 12 bases matching TRBD2. The trim removed 5 bases at V and 0 bases at J, leaving 4 bases unmatched. The germline V gene encodes CDR1 SNHLY and CDR2 FYNNEI. The CDR3 runs 16 residues. CDR3 DNA sequence: TGTGCCAGCAGTTCCCGACTAGCGGGGGACCAAGAGACCCAGTACTTC. It encodes CASSSRLAGDQETQYF.

At least ten counts were recorded for this clonotype. The CDR3 region has the DNA TGCAGTGCTTGGGACACCGATTATAGCAATCAGCCCCAGCATTTT. Protein: CSAWDTDYSNQPQHF. The V gene is TRBV20-1, the J gene TRBJ1-5, with D perhaps matching TRBD1 (6 bases). CDR3 length equals 15 residues. From germline, CDR1 is DFQATT and CDR2 SNEGSKA (reference sequence). V was shortened by 5 bases and J by 0 bases, with 14 bases between the two germline ends.

The chain joins TRBV27 to TRBJ2-7; D is perhaps TRBD1 (6 bases). The CDR3 has 14 amino acids. CDR1 is MNHEY and CDR2 is SMNVEV in the germline V gene (reference sequence). With 0 bases removed from V and 6 bases from J, the gap between germline ends came to 12 bases. The CDR3 DNA is TGTGCCAGCAGTTTATCGGTAGGCAGGGGCGAGCAGTACGTC. It is translated as CASSLSVGRGEQYV.

At least ten counts were recorded for this clonotype. V is TRBV24-1 and J is TRBJ2-1; no reliable D call. This CDR3 contains 13 residues. CDR1 and CDR2 (germline): KGHDR, SFDVKD. V lost 5 bases and J lost 9, with 13 bases in between. CDR3 amino acids: CATSVRDFGEQFF. The CDR3 DNA is TGTGCCACCAGTGTTAGGGATTTTGGTGAGCAGTTCTTC.

The genes are TRBV7-9 and TRBJ1-1; the D is unclear. Germline lookup yields CDR1 SEHNR and CDR2 FQNEAQ (reference sequence). The CDR3 extends over 11 amino acids. V was clipped by 7 bases and J by 3 bases, with 6 bases between them. CDR3 in DNA: TGTGCCAGCAACCTGGACACTGAAGCTTTCTTT. Its protein product is CASNLDTEAFF.

Ten or more counts support this clonotype. The J gene is TRBJ2-1, the V gene TRBV4-1, with D unresolved. In germline, CDR1 is MGHRA, CDR2 YSYEKL. Trimming cost V 6 bases and J 2 bases, with 14 bases left between them. This CDR3 spans 15 amino acids. This CDR3 is CASRSAEMAYNEQFF. CDR3 nucleotide sequence: TGCGCCAGCAGGTCCGCCGAGATGGCCTACAATGAGCAGTTCTTC.

The rearrangement joins TRBV28 to TRBJ2-1; D not certain. Trimming took 2 bases from V and 10 from J, leaving 12 bases between them. Germline V gene lookup returns CDR1 MDHEN and CDR2 SYDVKM. This CDR3 region has 13 residues. The CDR3 protein is CASSLIGLGEQFF. The CDR3 DNA sequence: TGTGCCAGCAGTTTAATCGGATTGGGCGAGCAGTTCTTC.

This clonotype has only a few counts. The chain carries TRBV5-1 and TRBJ2-7; D is undetermined. The CDR3 is 15 residues long. The V and J ends lost 0 bases and 0 bases respectively, with 10 bases between them. Per the germline V gene, CDR1 is SGHRS and CDR2 is YFSETQ. CDR3: CASSLVAFSSYEQYF. Here the CDR3 DNA reads TGCGCCAGCAGCTTGGTGGCTTTCAGCTCCTACGAGCAGTACTTC.

At least ten counts were recorded for this clonotype. The rearrangement uses TRBV4-1 and TRBJ1-2; possibly TRBD1 for D (5 bases). CDR1 and CDR2 from the germline V gene are MGHRA and YSYEKL. The V and J ends lost 0 bases and 8 bases respectively, with 16 bases between them. This CDR3 has 15 amino acids. The DNA of the CDR3 is TGCGCCAGCAGCCAAGAGGGCAGGGCCTCGCTCGGCTACACCTTC. This sequence encodes CASSQEGRASLGYTF.

V usage is TRBV3-1 and J usage is TRBJ2-5; 15 bases align to TRBD2. CDR3 length equals 19 residues. The germline V gene has CDR1 LGHDT and CDR2 YNNKEL (reference sequence). V lost 8 bases and J lost 0; bases outside the gene matches: 13. The CDR3 DNA reads TGTGCCAGCTCAACCGGTAGGACTAGCGGGAGGGGACACCAAGAGACCCAGTACTTC. It encodes CASSTGRTSGRGHQETQYF.

The gene calls are TRBV10-3 and TRBJ2-1, with D hard to call. Germline V gives CDR1 ENHRY, CDR2 SYGVKD. V lost 4 bases, J lost 0 bases, and 13 bases lay in between. This CDR3 contains 16 residues. Written as DNA, the CDR3 is TGTGCCATCAGTGGGTACAGCTCCAGCTCCTACAATGAGCAGTTCTTC. It encodes CAISGYSSSSYNEQFF.

This clonotype was seen repeatedly, ten times or more. The chain carries TRBV6-1 and TRBJ2-3, with TRBD2 matching over 7 bases. The CDR3 runs to 15 residues. Per the germline V gene, CDR1 is MNHNS and CDR2 is SASEGT. Trimming cost V 6 bases and J 0 bases; bases outside gene matches: 6. The CDR3 protein is CASRTGGSSTDTQYF. CDR3 bases: TGTGCCAGCAGAACGGGGGGTTCTAGCACAGATACGCAGTATTTT.